This T cell receptor beta chain was sequenced during a study of blood T cell repertoires in COVID-19. On the study more broadly: From T cells, B-cell-depleted T cells, or PBMCs came the material, which was cDNA or gDNA.

The V end was cut by 5 bases, the J end by 6 bases, with 24 bases between. CDR3 size: 16 residues. Germline lookup yields CDR1 SGHDT and CDR2 YYEEEE. Sequencing was performed with immunoSEQ multiplex PCR; in TCRdb, only in-frame clones are kept and a portion is missing. Among 70,000 to 100,000 clones listed, 70% to 90% were seen once. The sequence derives from a woman of 80 years or more with acute or convalescent COVID-19. The rearrangement uses TRBV5-6 and TRBJ2-7, with D possibly matching TRBD1 (6 bases). Specimen: peripheral blood. CDR3 loop: CASSFPWGQGTGEQYF. DNA of the CDR3: TGTGCCAGCAGTTTCCCCTGGGGGCAGGGTACGGGCGAGCAGTACTTC. Full variable domain (missing parts from reference TRBV5-6 and TRBJ2-7): DAGVTQSPTHLIKTRGQQVTLRCSPKSGHDTVSWYQQALGQGPQFIFQYYEEEERQRGNFPDRFSGHQFPNYSSELNVNALLLGDSALYLCASSFPWGQGTGEQYFGPGTRLTVT.